The 29 T cell receptor beta chains below were found in one sample sequenced in a study of OX40 agonist ivuxolimab in advanced cancers. Sequencing used immunoSEQ multiplex PCR; TCRdb keeps in-frame clones, though not all of them. The sample has approximately 69,000 clones; around 94% are singletons. Sequenced here: CD4+ or CD8+ T cells sorted from blood, sampled in a trial of the OX40 agonist ivuxolimab. Receptor source: an adult with an advanced solid tumor such as melanoma, head and neck, liver or kidney cancer.

The chain joins TRBV5-5 to TRBJ2-1; tentative D call: TRBD2 (5 bases). Deletions cut 6 bases from V and 7 bases from J, with 8 bases between. The CDR3 is 11 residues long. Germline CDR1 and CDR2: SGHKS and YYEKEE (reference sequence). CDR3 region: CASTPGNEQFF. The CDR3 DNA reads as TGTGCCAGCACCCCGGGGAATGAGCAGTTCTTC. Filled out from reference TRBV5-5 and TRBJ2-1, the complete variable domain reads DAGVTQSPTHLIKTRGQQVTLRCSPISGHKSVSWYQQVLGQGPQFIFQYYEKEERGRGNFPDRFSARQFPNYSSELNVNALLLGDSALYLCASTPGNEQFFGPGTRLTVL.

V is TRBV6-5 and J is TRBJ2-3; 9 positions match TRBD2. Germline V CDR1 and CDR2: MNHEY, SVGAGI. CDR3 length: 16 residues. V gave up 4 bases and J gave up 2 bases; unmatched junction bases: 7. In nucleotides, the CDR3 is TGTGCCAGCAGTTTCCGGGCGGGAGGGACCACAGATACGCAGTATTTT. It yields the protein CASSFRAGGTTDTQYF.

With respect to this clone: Other DNA sequences in the same sample also yield this CDR3. The genes are TRBV4-1 and TRBJ2-7, with 8 bases that match TRBD1. This CDR3 contains 14 residues. Germline-derived CDR1 and CDR2 are MGHRA and YSYEKL. V lost 3 bases to trimming and J lost 4 bases; unmatched junction nucleotides: 5. Here the CDR3 DNA reads TGCGCCAGCAGCCACGGACAGGGCCCATACGAGCAGTACTTC. It codes for CASSHGQGPYEQYF.

Comments on this clone: Other nucleotide sequences from this sample produce the same CDR3. The chain carries TRBV6-5 and TRBJ2-7, with 9 bases aligning to TRBD1. The V segment lost 5 bases and the J segment 4 bases; nucleotides outside the gene matches: 6. This CDR3 has 14 residues. From germline, CDR1 is MNHEY and CDR2 SVGAGI. The DNA for the CDR3 is TGTGCCAGCAGTCCCGGGACAGGGAGGTACGAGCAGTACTTC. Amino acid sequence: CASSPGTGRYEQYF.

V usage is TRBV7-2 and J usage is TRBJ1-1, with D possibly being TRBD1 (6 bases). Germline CDR1 reads SGHTA; CDR2 reads FQGNSA. V was shortened by 5 bases and J by 3 bases, with 16 bases between the two germline ends. CDR3 length: 15 residues. The chain's CDR3 is CASSPQPGAHTEAFF. CDR3 bases: TGTGCCAGCAGCCCACAGCCGGGGGCGCACACTGAAGCTTTCTTT.

V and J are TRBV30 and TRBJ2-3, with a weak D call TRBD2 (6 bases). CDR1 GTSNPN and CDR2 SVGIG come from the germline V gene (reference sequence). Trimming took 7 bases from V and 3 from J, leaving 20 bases between them. The CDR3 length is 15 residues. In nucleotides, the CDR3 is TGTGCCTCCCGGGAACTAGCTAGGTGGACAGATACGCAGTATTTT. Translated: CASRELARWTDTQYF.

The rearrangement joins TRBV4-1 to TRBJ2-1; TRBD1 is a possible D gene (5 bases). This CDR3 region has 17 residues. Germline values: CDR1 MGHRA, CDR2 YSYEKL. Trimming shortened V by 0 bases and J by 0 bases, and 12 bases separated the two germline ends. This chain's CDR3 is CASSQEQAVRSYNEQFF. Here the CDR3 DNA reads TGCGCCAGCAGCCAAGAACAGGCTGTCCGCTCCTACAATGAGCAGTTCTTC.

The V and J genes are TRBV29-1 and TRBJ2-7, with 7 bases that match TRBD1. The J segment lost 2 bases and the V segment lost 7 bases, leaving 8 bases of the junction unmatched. The CDR3 is 13 residues long. Germline CDR1 reads SQVTM; CDR2 reads ANQGSEA. Here the CDR3 DNA reads TGCAGCGCACAGACAGGGAAAACCTACGAGCAGTACTTC. Translating gives CSAQTGKTYEQYF.

This clone was observed a single time. The chain employs TRBV7-6 and TRBJ2-7; 8 nucleotides match TRBD1. The CDR3 totals 17 residues. V lost 4 bases to trimming and J lost 1 base; unmatched junction nucleotides: 12. Germline assignment: CDR1 SGHVS and CDR2 FNYEAQ. The CDR3 DNA reads TGTGCCAGCAGCTCATCTTGGGGACAGGCAGTTTCCTACGAGCAGTACTTC. It encodes CASSSSWGQAVSYEQYF.

The rearrangement joins TRBV27 to TRBJ2-7; perhaps D is TRBD1 or TRBD2 (6 bases each). This CDR3 is built from 14 residues. V lost 2 bases to trimming and J lost 2 bases, with 10 bases between them. Germline CDR1 is MNHEY and CDR2 is SMNVEV (reference sequence). The CDR3 region is CASSLIRGAYEQYF. The CDR3, as DNA: TGTGCCAGCAGTTTAATTAGGGGGGCCTACGAGCAGTACTTC.

The chain is built from TRBV2 and TRBJ2-1; 10 nucleotides agree with TRBD2. This CDR3 comprises 16 residues. V trimming: 2 bases; J trimming: 1 base; junction bases outside the gene matches: 2. From germline, CDR1 is SNHLY and CDR2 FYNNEI. DNA of the CDR3: TGTGCCAGCAGTGAAAAGGGACTAGCGTCCTACAATGAGCAGTTCTTC. Translation gives CASSEKGLASYNEQFF.

CDR3 residues: CASSSRTALYNEQFF. In nucleotides, the CDR3 is TGTGCCAGCAGTTCCAGGACAGCATTATACAATGAGCAGTTCTTC. This chain connects TRBV6-5 to TRBJ2-1; D perhaps matches TRBD1 (6 bases). Germline V gene lookup returns CDR1 MNHEY and CDR2 SVGAGI. Deletions cut 4 bases from V and 4 bases from J, with 14 bases between. This CDR3 spans 15 amino acids.

This clone occurred once. J is TRBJ2-1 and V is TRBV6-5; 7 nucleotides agree with TRBD2. V lost 2 bases to trimming and J lost 3 bases; unmatched junction nucleotides: 4. The CDR3 is made up of 15 amino acids. The germline CDR1 and CDR2 sequences are MNHEY and SVGAGI. The CDR3 nucleotides read TGTGCCAGCAGTTACACGGGGGGTGACTACAATGAGCAGTTCTTC. It specifies CASSYTGGDYNEQFF.

This chain connects TRBV10-3 to TRBJ1-2; D might be TRBD1 (5 bases). The CDR3 has 12 residues. The V end lost 10 bases, the J end lost 8 bases, and 17 bases lay between the germline ends. Per the germline V gene, CDR1 is ENHRY and CDR2 is SYGVKD. The CDR3 loop reads CATLPAWGGYTF. The DNA for the CDR3 is TGTGCCACCCTCCCTGCTTGGGGGGGCTACACCTTC.

The chain has TRBV10-1 and TRBJ1-2, with D hard to call. Looked up from germline, CDR1 is WNHNN and CDR2 is SYGVQD (reference sequence). V was cut by 4 bases and J by 3 bases, with 12 bases left in between. CDR3 length: 14 residues. CDR3 in amino acids: CASSARLRDYGYTF. The CDR3 DNA follows: TGCGCCAGCAGTGCCAGGCTAAGGGACTATGGCTACACCTTC.

The CDR3 DNA reads as TGTGCCAGCAGCTCCGGCGGGGGCGAAATCTCTGGAAACACCATATATTTT. It specifies CASSSGGGEISGNTIYF. V gene TRBV5-4 combines with J gene TRBJ1-3; possible D gene TRBD1, 6 bases. Germline lookup yields CDR1 SGHNT and CDR2 YYREEE (reference sequence). V gave up 3 bases and J gave up 0 bases, with 16 bases separating them. This CDR3 region has 17 residues.

This sequence joins TRBV11-3 and TRBJ2-7; TRBD1 matches at 8 bases. The CDR3 covers 12 residues. From germline, CDR1 is SGHNT and CDR2 YENEEA. Unmatched junction bases numbered 1, after V lost 4 bases and J lost 5 bases. This CDR3 is CASSSDRDEQYF. In DNA, the CDR3 is TGTGCCAGCAGCTCGGACAGGGACGAGCAGTACTTC.

This clone was recorded once. The rearrangement links TRBV27 to TRBJ1-1, with D possibly being TRBD1 (5 bases). V was shortened by 1 base and J by 6 bases, with 12 bases between the two germline ends. Germline-derived CDR1 and CDR2 are MNHEY and SMNVEV (reference sequence). CDR3 length: 14 residues. The CDR3 nucleotides read TGTGCCAGCAGTTTATACCAGGGCTTGGCTGAAGCTTTCTTT. Its protein product is CASSLYQGLAEAFF.

The V gene is TRBV6-5, the J gene TRBJ2-1, with a weak D call TRBD2 (6 bases). The CDR3 is 14 amino acids. Deletions cut 0 bases from V and 5 bases from J, with 8 bases between. The germline CDR1 and CDR2 sequences are MNHEY and SVGAGI. CDR3 nucleotide sequence: TGTGCCAGCAGTTACTCGGGCGGGGACAATGAGCAGTTCTTC. Its protein is CASSYSGGDNEQFF.

This chain joins TRBV4-3 and TRBJ2-7; D might be TRBD1 or TRBD2, each matching 5 bases. Germline loops: CDR1 LGHNA, CDR2 YSLEER. The CDR3 has 15 residues. Between the trimmed V and J ends, which lost 3 bases and 0 bases, there was a span of 12 bases. CDR3 residues: CASSQYSDSSYEQYF. The DNA for the CDR3 is TGCGCCAGCAGCCAGTATAGCGACAGCTCCTACGAGCAGTACTTC.

This rearrangement joins TRBV28 to TRBJ1-2, with D unclear. Germline V gives CDR1 MDHEN, CDR2 SYDVKM. The CDR3 runs 15 residues. The ends were cut back, 1 base at V and 4 bases at J, with 13 bases in the middle. CDR3 nucleotide sequence: TGTGCCAGCAGTTTATCCTCCGTAGGGAGCTATGGCTACACCTTC. Translated, it gives CASSLSSVGSYGYTF.

The rearrangement links TRBV6-5 to TRBJ2-5; D not resolved. Germline assignment: CDR1 MNHEY and CDR2 SVGAGI. The CDR3 runs to 12 residues. V was trimmed by 5 bases and J by 3 bases, leaving 7 bases between them. CDR3 in DNA: TGTGCCAGCAGTACCTTTGAAGAGACCCAGTACTTC. Translation: CASSTFEETQYF.

The DNA for the CDR3 is TGTGCCAGCAGTTTAGCGGGGATTAGCAATCAGCCCCAGCATTTT. Protein sequence: CASSLAGISNQPQHF. The chain employs TRBV27 and TRBJ1-5, with D uncertain. This CDR3 region has 15 residues. The V gene lost 2 bases and the J gene lost 0 bases, with 8 bases spanning the gap. CDR1 MNHEY and CDR2 SMNVEV come from the germline V gene (reference sequence).

The J gene is TRBJ1-1, the V gene TRBV28; D call uncertain. V shed 2 bases and J shed 3 bases, with 13 bases lying between them. This CDR3 has 15 amino acids. Germline V gene lookup returns CDR1 MDHEN and CDR2 SYDVKM. As DNA, the CDR3 is TGTGCCAGCAGTTTAACGGCCTCTGGGGACACTGAAGCTTTCTTT. It encodes CASSLTASGDTEAFF.

A note on this clone: At one boundary the junction diverges from the germline segment, which might be a read error. The chain uses TRBV25-1 and TRBJ2-7, with unresolved D. The germline V gene encodes CDR1 MGHDK and CDR2 SYGVNS. The CDR3 consists of 12 residues. The CDR3 sequence is CASSEYPYEQYF. The CDR3 region has the DNA TGTGCCAGCAGCGAATACCCCTACGAGCAGTACTTC.

The DNA for the CDR3 is TGTGCCAGCAGCAAATATAGCGGGGGGTCCTCCTACGAGCAGTACTTC. It codes for CASSKYSGGSSYEQYF. The chain has TRBV7-2 and TRBJ2-7; 10 bases agree with TRBD2. CDR1 SGHTA and CDR2 FQGNSA come from the germline V gene. The CDR3 has 16 amino acids. The V segment lost 5 bases and the J segment 0 bases; nucleotides outside the gene matches: 7.

The chain recombines TRBV5-1 with TRBJ1-1; D is unclear. The germline V gene encodes CDR1 SGHRS and CDR2 YFSETQ. The CDR3 spans 16 residues. Trimming removed 2 bases at V and 1 base at J, with 15 bases between. The CDR3: CASSFGRASGNTEAFF. The CDR3 nucleotides read TGCGCCAGCAGCTTCGGTCGAGCGTCGGGGAACACTGAAGCTTTCTTT.

This chain joins TRBV7-9 and TRBJ1-2; D might be TRBD1 (5 bases). The V end was cut by 1 base, the J end by 4 bases, with 19 bases between. Germline V lookup: CDR1 SEHNR, CDR2 FQNEAQ (reference sequence). This CDR3 contains 17 residues. As DNA, the CDR3 is TGTGCCAGCAGCTTAGAAGAAGGGGACCCACGGGGCTATGGCTACACCTTC. This codes for CASSLEEGDPRGYGYTF.

The rearrangement links TRBV25-1 to TRBJ1-1, with D tentatively TRBD1 (5 bases). V shed 5 bases and J shed 2 bases, with 12 bases lying between them. The CDR3 runs 14 residues. From germline, CDR1 is MGHDK and CDR2 SYGVNS. CDR3 DNA: TGTGCCAGCAGTAAAGGACAAATTAACACTGAAGCTTTCTTT. Its translation is CASSKGQINTEAFF.